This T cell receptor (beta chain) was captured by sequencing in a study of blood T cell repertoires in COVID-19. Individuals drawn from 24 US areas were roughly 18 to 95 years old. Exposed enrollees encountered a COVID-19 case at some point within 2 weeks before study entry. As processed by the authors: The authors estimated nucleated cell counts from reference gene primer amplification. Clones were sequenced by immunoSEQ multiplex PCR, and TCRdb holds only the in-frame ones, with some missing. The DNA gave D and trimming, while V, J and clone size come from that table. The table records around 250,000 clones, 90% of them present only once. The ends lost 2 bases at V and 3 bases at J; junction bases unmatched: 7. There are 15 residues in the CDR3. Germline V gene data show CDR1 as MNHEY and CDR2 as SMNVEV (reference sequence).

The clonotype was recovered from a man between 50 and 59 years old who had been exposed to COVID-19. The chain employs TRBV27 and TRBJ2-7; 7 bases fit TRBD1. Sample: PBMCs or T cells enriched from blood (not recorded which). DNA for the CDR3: TGTGCCAGCAGTTTAGAGAGACAGGGATTCTACGAGCAGTACTTC. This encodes CASSLERQGFYEQYF.